The rows below give T cell receptor beta chains drawn from one sample of a study of T cell changes during pregnancy in multiple sclerosis. Measured with immunoSEQ multiplex PCR; TCRdb has only the in-frame clones, and not every one. The sample contains about 100,000 clones, 75% to 95% of which appear only once. Specimen: peripheral blood, collected in the second trimester of pregnancy. The receptors were sampled from a female donor in good health, enrolled as a control in a pregnancy study. Both conserved end residues are part of each CDR3. A D gene is named only where the DNA matches it firmly. Some rows have no size entry. The others give once, few or many, or a class for an expanded clone.

D gene,clone size,V gene,J gene,CDR3 protein,CDR3 DNA
-,-,TRBV27,TRBJ1-1,CASRPPGMGFTTEAFF,TGTGCCAGCAGGCCCCCCGGGATGGGGTTTACCACTGAAGCTTTCTTT
TRBD1,-,TRBV28,TRBJ2-1,CASSSRTRTGNEQFF,TGTGCCAGCAGCTCCCGGACTCGGACAGGCAATGAGCAGTTCTTC
TRBD1,-,TRBV28,TRBJ2-3,CASRGSETGVADTQYF,TGTGCCAGCAGGGGGTCGGAGACAGGGGTCGCAGATACGCAGTATTTT
-,-,TRBV27,TRBJ2-7,CASSLYYPPGEQYF,TGTGCCAGCAGTTTATACTACCCCCCTGGCGAGCAGTACTTC
TRBD1,-,TRBV19,TRBJ1-6,CASSGRGSYNSPLHF,TGTGCCAGTAGTGGCAGGGGGTCCTATAATTCACCCCTCCACTTT
TRBD2,-,TRBV10-2,TRBJ2-2,CASTQLAGRTGELFF,TGCGCCAGCACTCAACTAGCGGGACGCACCGGGGAGCTGTTTTTT
-,-,TRBV19,TRBJ1-5,CASSIVVARDNSNQPQHF,TGTGCCAGTAGTATAGTGGTCGCCAGGGACAATAGCAATCAGCCCCAGCATTTT
-,-,TRBV6-1,TRBJ1-4,CASSDLQGREKLFF,TGTGCCAGCAGTGATCTCCAGGGTCGGGAAAAACTGTTTTTT
TRBD2,once,TRBV7-2,TRBJ2-2,CASSRTSGNTGELFF,TGTGCCAGCAGCCGGACTAGCGGGAACACCGGGGAGCTGTTTTTT
TRBD1,-,TRBV7-9,TRBJ2-7,CASSYRDRELDEQYF,TGTGCCAGCAGCTACCGGGACAGGGAATTAGACGAGCAGTACTTC
TRBD2,once,TRBV28,TRBJ2-7,CASRYSGTYEQYF,TGTGCCAGCAGATATAGCGGGACCTACGAGCAGTACTTC
TRBD1,once,TRBV28,TRBJ2-5,CASSSTGGRQETQYF,TGTGCCAGCAGTTCGACAGGGGGCCGCCAAGAGACCCAGTACTTC
-,-,TRBV7-2,TRBJ1-5,CASSPSSNQPQHF,TGTGCCAGCAGCCCCTCTTCCAATCAGCCCCAGCATTTT
TRBD2,-,TRBV5-4,TRBJ2-1,CASSLTSSEQFF,TGTGCCAGCAGCCTGACTAGCAGTGAGCAGTTCTTC
-,-,TRBV28,TRBJ1-5,CASRRRGNQPQHF,TGTGCCAGCAGGAGGCGGGGGAATCAGCCCCAGCATTTT
TRBD1,-,TRBV6-5,TRBJ2-7,CASSYLDRGSHEQYF,TGTGCCAGCAGTTATTTGGACAGGGGGTCCCACGAGCAGTACTTC
TRBD1,-,TRBV4-1,TRBJ2-3,CASSRTGLSTDTQYF,TGCGCCAGCAGCAGGACAGGTTTGAGCACAGATACGCAGTATTTT
TRBD2,once,TRBV4-3,TRBJ2-1,CASSQEVAGGYNEQFF,TGCGCCAGCAGCCAAGAAGTAGCGGGAGGGTACAATGAGCAGTTCTTC
-,-,TRBV1,TRBJ1-5,CTSSHNRDSDQPQHF,TGCACCAGCAGCCATAACCGGGACAGCGATCAGCCCCAGCATTTT
TRBD2,-,TRBV4-3,TRBJ2-3,CASSILAGGPGGSTDTQYF,TGCGCCAGCTCGATCCTGGCGGGAGGGCCCGGAGGAAGCACAGATACGCAGTATTTT
TRBD2,-,TRBV7-8,TRBJ2-1,CASSLGSASGTSSYNEQFF,TGTGCCAGCAGCTTAGGATCAGCTAGCGGGACGAGCTCCTACAATGAGCAGTTCTTC
TRBD2,-,TRBV27,TRBJ2-5,CASSLGVGLGEETQYF,TGTGCCAGCAGTCTTGGTGTGGGACTAGGAGAAGAGACCCAGTACTTC
-,once,TRBV9,TRBJ2-2,CASSTSNQGNGELFF,TGTGCCAGCAGCACCAGCAATCAGGGGAACGGGGAGCTGTTTTTT
-,-,TRBV18,TRBJ2-2,CASSPTKQYINTGELFF,TGTGCCAGCTCACCAACCAAACAGTACATTAACACCGGGGAGCTGTTTTTT
TRBD1,-,TRBV5-6,TRBJ1-1,CASSSLGQGVNTEAFF,TGTGCCAGCAGCTCCCTTGGACAGGGCGTGAACACTGAAGCTTTCTTT
TRBD1,-,TRBV4-1,TRBJ2-7,CASSQSDRGAYEQYF,TGCGCCAGCAGCCAATCGGACAGGGGGGCCTACGAGCAGTACTTC
-,-,TRBV5-1,TRBJ2-7,CASSRLTGTEARGEQYF,TGCGCCAGCAGTCGGCTAACGGGGACCGAGGCCCGGGGGGAGCAGTACTTC
TRBD1,-,TRBV5-1,TRBJ2-7,CASSSGQGGSYEQYF,TGCGCCAGCAGCTCAGGACAGGGAGGCTCCTACGAGCAGTACTTC
-,-,TRBV5-6,TRBJ1-5,CASSLLGQLNDGNQPQHF,TGTGCCAGCAGCTTGCTTGGACAGCTCAACGATGGCAATCAGCCCCAGCATTTT
-,-,TRBV4-3,TRBJ1-6,CASSQIRDNYNNSPLHF,TGCGCCAGCAGCCAGATCCGGGACAACTATAATAATTCACCCCTCCACTTT
TRBD1,-,TRBV4-2,TRBJ1-2,CASSQPGQGGMPDGYTF,TGTGCCAGCAGCCAACCCGGACAGGGGGGGATGCCGGATGGCTACACCTTC
-,-,TRBV2,TRBJ1-5,CASSDGYPERGKPQHF,TGTGCCAGCAGTGATGGGTACCCGGAAAGGGGAAAGCCCCAGCATTTT
TRBD2,-,TRBV27,TRBJ2-7,CASSPTSGNPYEQYF,TGTGCCAGCAGTCCAACTAGCGGAAATCCCTACGAGCAGTACTTC
-,-,TRBV9,TRBJ2-7,CASSVEGDSYEQYF,TGTGCCAGCAGCGTCGAGGGGGATTCCTACGAGCAGTACTTC
TRBD1,-,TRBV28,TRBJ1-5,CASNRGRDQPQHF,TGTGCCAGCAACAGGGGGCGCGATCAGCCCCAGCATTTT
-,-,TRBV18,TRBJ2-2,CASSSDLERGTGELFF,TGTGCCAGCTCATCGGATCTGGAGAGGGGGACCGGGGAGCTGTTTTTT
TRBD1,-,TRBV19,TRBJ1-1,CASRRTGTTEAFF,TGTGCCAGTAGAAGGACAGGGACCACTGAAGCTTTCTTT
-,-,TRBV5-1,TRBJ2-3,CASSIREADTQYF,TGCGCCAGCAGCATTAGGGAGGCTGATACGCAGTATTTT
TRBD1,-,TRBV6-1,TRBJ1-2,CASSEAGGTAGYGYTF,TGTGCCAGCAGTGAAGCTGGGGGGACAGCCGGATATGGCTACACCTTC